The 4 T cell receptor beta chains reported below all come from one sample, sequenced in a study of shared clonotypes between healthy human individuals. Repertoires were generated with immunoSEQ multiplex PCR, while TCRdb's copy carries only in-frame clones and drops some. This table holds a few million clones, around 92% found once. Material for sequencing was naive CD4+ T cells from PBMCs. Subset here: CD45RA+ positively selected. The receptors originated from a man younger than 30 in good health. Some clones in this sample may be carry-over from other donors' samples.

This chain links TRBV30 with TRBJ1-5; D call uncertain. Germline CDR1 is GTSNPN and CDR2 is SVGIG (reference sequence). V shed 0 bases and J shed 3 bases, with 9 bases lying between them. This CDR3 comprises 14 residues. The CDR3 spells CAWSVRQDNQPQHF. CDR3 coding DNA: TGTGCCTGGAGTGTCCGGCAGGACAATCAGCCCCAGCATTTT.

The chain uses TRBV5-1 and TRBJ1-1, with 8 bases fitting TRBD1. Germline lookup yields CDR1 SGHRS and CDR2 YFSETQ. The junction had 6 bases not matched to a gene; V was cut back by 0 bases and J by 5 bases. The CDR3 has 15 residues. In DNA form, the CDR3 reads TGCGCCAGCAGCTTGGTGGGCAGGGGGCAAACTGAAGCTTTCTTT. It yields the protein CASSLVGRGQTEAFF.

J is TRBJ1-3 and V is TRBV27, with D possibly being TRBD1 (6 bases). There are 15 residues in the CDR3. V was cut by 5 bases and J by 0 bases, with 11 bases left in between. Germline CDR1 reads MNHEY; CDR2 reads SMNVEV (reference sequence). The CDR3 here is CASSLGGYSGNTIYF. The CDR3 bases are TGTGCCAGCAGTCTAGGGGGTTACTCTGGAAACACCATATATTTT.

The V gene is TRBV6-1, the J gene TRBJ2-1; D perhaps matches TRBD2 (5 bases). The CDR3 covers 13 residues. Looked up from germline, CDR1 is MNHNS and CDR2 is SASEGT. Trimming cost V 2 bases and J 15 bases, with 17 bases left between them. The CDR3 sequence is CASSERSDRGMFF. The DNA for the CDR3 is TGTGCCAGCAGTGAACGGTCAGATCGAGGGATGTTCTTC.